Each of the 5 T cell receptor beta chains below was sequenced from the same sample in a study of blood T cell repertoires in COVID-19. The data were produced by immunoSEQ multiplex PCR, yet TCRdb's version contains in-frame clones alone and is incomplete. The data contain tens of thousands of clones, 65% to 85% of them seen just once; the ten biggest clones take up 16%. The sample was peripheral blood. The receptors derive from a man in his 60s with acute or convalescent COVID-19.

V is TRBV19 and J is TRBJ1-6; 8 bases are shared with TRBD1. CDR1 is LNHDA and CDR2 is SQIVND in the germline V gene (reference sequence). CDR3 length: 11 amino acids. The J segment lost 13 bases and the V segment lost 8 bases, leaving 4 bases of the junction unmatched. The CDR3 here is CASGQGIPLHF. As DNA, the CDR3 is TGTGCCAGTGGACAGGGTATCCCCCTCCACTTT. Looking up the rest from reference TRBV19 and TRBJ1-6 gives the full variable domain: DGGITQSPKYLFRKEGQNVTLSCEQNLNHDAMYWYRQDPGQGLRLIYYSQIVNDFQKGDIAEGYSVSREKKESFPLTVTSAQKNPTAFYLCASGQGIPLHFGNGTRLTVT.

The V and J genes are TRBV5-1 and TRBJ2-3; 8 bases are shared with TRBD1. V was clipped by 4 bases and J by 4 bases; unmatched bases: 11. From germline, CDR1 is SGHRS and CDR2 YFSETQ. The length of the CDR3 is 16 residues. The CDR3 sequence is CASSPGTGDNSDTQYF. The DNA of the CDR3 is TGCGCCAGCAGCCCAGGGACAGGCGACAATTCAGATACGCAGTATTTT.

J is TRBJ1-2 and V is TRBV12-3 or TRBV12-4, with 9 bases that match TRBD1. This CDR3 is 13 amino acids long. V lost 5 bases and J lost 4; bases outside the gene matches: 2. The CDR3 reads CASSPTGGYGYTF. CDR3 DNA sequence: TGTGCCAGCAGTCCGACAGGGGGCTATGGCTACACCTTC.

This chain connects TRBV3-1 (or the pseudogene TRBV3-2) to TRBJ1-4, with unresolved D. The V gene lost 1 base and the J gene lost 0 bases, with 9 bases spanning the gap. The CDR3 totals 16 residues. Germline CDR1 LGHDT, CDR2 YNNKEL (reference sequence). Here the CDR3 DNA reads TGTGCCAGCAGCCAAGTAATGAGCGCAACTAATGAAAAACTGTTTTTT. This gives the protein CASSQVMSATNEKLFF.

The table lists this clone with a count of one. The chain recombines TRBV7-6 with TRBJ1-4; 10 bases are shared with TRBD1. The CDR3 runs 15 residues. The V gene's germline CDR1 is SGHVS and CDR2 FNYEAQ. V gave up 0 bases and J gave up 7 bases; unmatched junction bases: 2. The CDR3 DNA reads TGTGCCAGCAGCTTAGCGAGGGACAGGGGTGAAAAACTGTTTTTT. This translates into CASSLARDRGEKLFF.